Listed here is a single T cell receptor beta chain. The entry originates in a study of shared clonotypes between healthy human individuals. The CDR3 extends over 14 amino acids. Germline CDR1 is SGHTA and CDR2 is FQGTGA. V lost 8 bases to trimming and J lost 2 bases, with 13 bases between them. Using immunoSEQ multiplex PCR, the repertoire was profiled, and TCRdb retains in-frame clones only, with some absent. There are about 560,000 clones in the sample; roughly 79% occur only once, and more than 10% lies in the top ten. The receptor was derived from a woman aged 35 to 49 in good health. Some clones in this sample may be carry-over from other donors' samples. The chain is built from TRBV7-3 and TRBJ1-5, with unresolved D. Sequenced input: PBMCs. The CDR3 loop reads CASAPNTRNQPQHF. The CDR3 DNA is TGTGCCAGCGCACCCAACACCCGCAATCAGCCCCAGCATTTT.